This entry features one T cell receptor (beta chain) sequence. The entry originates in a study of blood T cell repertoires in COVID-19. Overall study: Collection of acute and convalescent COVID-19 samples took place in the United States, Italy and Spain.

Germline CDR1 is LGHDT and CDR2 is YNNKEL (reference sequence). This CDR3 is built from 14 residues. V was trimmed by 1 base and J by 5 bases, leaving 10 bases between them. Data came from immunoSEQ multiplex PCR; TCRdb stores just in-frame clones and leaves some out. Of 270,000 or so clones listed, about nine tenths were seen once; the top ten hold 2.5% to 3.5%. The chain is built from TRBV3-1 (or the pseudogene TRBV3-2) and TRBJ2-3; possible D gene TRBD2, 5 bases. The sequenced material came from peripheral blood. The receptor's source is a woman under 40 with active or convalescent COVID-19. Here the CDR3 DNA reads TGTGCCAGCAGCCAAGGGAGAGGAGGAGATACGCAGTATTTT. Its translation is CASSQGRGGDTQYF.